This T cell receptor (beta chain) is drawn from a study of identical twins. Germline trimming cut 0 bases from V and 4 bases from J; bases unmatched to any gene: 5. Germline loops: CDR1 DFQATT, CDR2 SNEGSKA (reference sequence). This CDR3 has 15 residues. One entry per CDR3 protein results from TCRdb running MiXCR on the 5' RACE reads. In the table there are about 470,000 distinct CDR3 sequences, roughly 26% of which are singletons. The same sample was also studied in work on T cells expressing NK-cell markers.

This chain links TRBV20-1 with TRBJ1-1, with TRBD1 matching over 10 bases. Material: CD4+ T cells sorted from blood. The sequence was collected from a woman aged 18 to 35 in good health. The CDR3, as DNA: TGCAGTGCTAGAGAACATGGACAGGGGGGCACTGAAGCTTTCTTT. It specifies CSAREHGQGGTEAFF.